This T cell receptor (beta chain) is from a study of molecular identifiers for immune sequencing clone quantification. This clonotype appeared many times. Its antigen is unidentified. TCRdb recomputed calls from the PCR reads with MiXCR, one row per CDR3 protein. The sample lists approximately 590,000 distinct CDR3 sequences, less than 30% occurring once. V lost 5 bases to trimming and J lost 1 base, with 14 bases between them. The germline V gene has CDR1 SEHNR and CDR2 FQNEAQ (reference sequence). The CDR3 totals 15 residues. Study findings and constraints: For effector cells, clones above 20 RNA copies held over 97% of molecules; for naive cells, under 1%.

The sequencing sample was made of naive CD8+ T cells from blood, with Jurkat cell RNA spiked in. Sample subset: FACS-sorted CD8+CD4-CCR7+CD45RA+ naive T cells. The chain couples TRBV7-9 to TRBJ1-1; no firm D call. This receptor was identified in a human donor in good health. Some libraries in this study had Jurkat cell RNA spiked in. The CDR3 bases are TGTGCCAGCAGCGTTTTTCTGGGCCAGAACACTGAAGCTTTCTTT. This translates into CASSVFLGQNTEAFF. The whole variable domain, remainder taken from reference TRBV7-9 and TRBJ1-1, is DTGVSQNPRHKITKRGQNVTFRCDPISEHNRLYWYRQTLGQGPEFLTYFQNEAQLEKSRLLSDRFSAERPKGSFSTLEIQRTEQGDSAMYLCASSVFLGQNTEAFFGQGTRLTVV.